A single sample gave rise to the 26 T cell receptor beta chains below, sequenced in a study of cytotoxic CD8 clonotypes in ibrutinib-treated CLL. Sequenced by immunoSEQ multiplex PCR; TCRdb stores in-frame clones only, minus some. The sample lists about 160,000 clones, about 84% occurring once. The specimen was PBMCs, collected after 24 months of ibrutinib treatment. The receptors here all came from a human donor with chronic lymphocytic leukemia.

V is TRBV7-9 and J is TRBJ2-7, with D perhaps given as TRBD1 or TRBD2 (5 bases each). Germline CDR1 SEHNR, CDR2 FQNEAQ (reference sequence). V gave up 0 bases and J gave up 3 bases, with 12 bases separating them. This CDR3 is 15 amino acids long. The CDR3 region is CASSLAGWDGYEQYF. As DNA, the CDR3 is TGTGCCAGCAGCTTAGCTGGTTGGGACGGCTACGAGCAGTACTTC.

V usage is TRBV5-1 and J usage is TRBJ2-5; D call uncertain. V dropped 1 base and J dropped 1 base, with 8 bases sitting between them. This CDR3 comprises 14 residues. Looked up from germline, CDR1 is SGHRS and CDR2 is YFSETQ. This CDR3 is CASSLIVGQETQYF. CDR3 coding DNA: TGCGCCAGCAGCTTGATAGTGGGCCAAGAGACCCAGTACTTC. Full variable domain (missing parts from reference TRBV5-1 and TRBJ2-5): KAGVTQTPRYLIKTRGQQVTLSCSPISGHRSVSWYQQTPGQGLQFLFEYFSETQRNKGNFPGRFSGRQFSNSRSEMNVSTLELGDSALYLCASSLIVGQETQYFGPGTRLLVL.

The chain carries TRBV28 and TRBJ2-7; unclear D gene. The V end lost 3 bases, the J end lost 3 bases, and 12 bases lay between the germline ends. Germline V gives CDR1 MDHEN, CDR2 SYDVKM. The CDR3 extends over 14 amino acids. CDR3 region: CASSFDPRYYEQYF. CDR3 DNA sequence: TGTGCCAGCAGTTTTGATCCCAGATACTACGAGCAGTACTTC. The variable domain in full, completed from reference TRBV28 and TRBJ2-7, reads DVKVTQSSRYLVKRTGEKVFLECVQDMDHENMFWYRQDPGLGLRLIYFSYDVKMKEKGDIPEGYSVSREKKERFSLILESASTNQTSMYLCASSFDPRYYEQYFGPGTRLTVT.

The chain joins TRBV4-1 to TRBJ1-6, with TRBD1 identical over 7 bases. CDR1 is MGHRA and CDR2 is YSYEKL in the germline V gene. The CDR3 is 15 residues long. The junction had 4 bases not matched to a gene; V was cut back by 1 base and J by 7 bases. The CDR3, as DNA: TGCGCCAGCAGCCAAGGGGACAGAGACAATTCACCCCTCCACTTT. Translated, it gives CASSQGDRDNSPLHF.

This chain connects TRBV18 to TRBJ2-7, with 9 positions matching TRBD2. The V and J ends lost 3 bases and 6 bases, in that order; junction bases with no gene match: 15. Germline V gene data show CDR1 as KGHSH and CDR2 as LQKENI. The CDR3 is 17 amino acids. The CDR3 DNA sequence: TGTGCCAGCTCACCTGGATTAGGCGGGGGGGCCTCAAGCGAGCAGTACTTC. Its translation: CASSPGLGGGASSEQYF.

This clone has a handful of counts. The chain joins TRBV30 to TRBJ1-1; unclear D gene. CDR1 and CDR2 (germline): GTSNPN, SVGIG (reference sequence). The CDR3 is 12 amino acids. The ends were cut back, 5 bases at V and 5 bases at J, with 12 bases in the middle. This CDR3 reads CAWAFPETEAFF. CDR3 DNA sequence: TGTGCCTGGGCTTTCCCGGAAACTGAAGCTTTCTTT.

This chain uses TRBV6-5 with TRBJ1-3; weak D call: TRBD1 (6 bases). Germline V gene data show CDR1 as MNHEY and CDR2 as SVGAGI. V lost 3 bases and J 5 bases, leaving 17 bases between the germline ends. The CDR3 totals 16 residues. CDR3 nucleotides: TGTGCCAGCAGTTATGGGCCGGGGGCATCTAGAAACACCATATATTTT. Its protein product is CASSYGPGASRNTIYF.

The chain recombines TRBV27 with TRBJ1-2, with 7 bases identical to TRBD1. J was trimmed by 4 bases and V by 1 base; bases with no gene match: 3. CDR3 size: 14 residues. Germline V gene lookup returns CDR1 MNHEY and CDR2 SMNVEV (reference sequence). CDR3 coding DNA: TGTGCCAGCAGTTTATTAGGGGGCGCCTATGGCTACACCTTC. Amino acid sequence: CASSLLGGAYGYTF.

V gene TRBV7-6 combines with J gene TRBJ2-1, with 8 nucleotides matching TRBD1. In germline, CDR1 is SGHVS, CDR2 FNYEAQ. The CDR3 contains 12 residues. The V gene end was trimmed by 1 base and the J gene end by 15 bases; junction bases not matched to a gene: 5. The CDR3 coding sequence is TGTGCCAGCAGCTTAGTACAGGGGGATCTGTTCTTC. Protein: CASSLVQGDLFF.

CDR3 in amino acids: CASSALDRAANYGYTF. CDR3 bases: TGTGCCAGCAGTGCCCTGGACAGGGCCGCTAACTATGGCTACACCTTC. This chain joins TRBV28 and TRBJ1-2, with TRBD1 matching 8 bases. V was clipped by 5 bases and J by 0 bases; unmatched bases: 8. Germline loops: CDR1 MDHEN, CDR2 SYDVKM. This CDR3 is 16 amino acids long.

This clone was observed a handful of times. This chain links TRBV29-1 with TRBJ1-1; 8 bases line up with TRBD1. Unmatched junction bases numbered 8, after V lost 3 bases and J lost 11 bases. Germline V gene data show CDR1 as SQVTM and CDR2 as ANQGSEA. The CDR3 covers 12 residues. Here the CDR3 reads CSVEVTGERAFF. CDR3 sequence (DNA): TGCAGCGTTGAGGTGACAGGGGAGAGGGCTTTCTTT.

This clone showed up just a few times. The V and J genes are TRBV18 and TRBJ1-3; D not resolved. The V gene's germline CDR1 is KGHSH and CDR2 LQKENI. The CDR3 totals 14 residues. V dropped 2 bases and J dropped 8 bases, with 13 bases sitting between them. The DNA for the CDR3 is TGTGCCAGCTCACCAGGAGCCGGGGAATACACCATATATTTT. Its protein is CASSPGAGEYTIYF.

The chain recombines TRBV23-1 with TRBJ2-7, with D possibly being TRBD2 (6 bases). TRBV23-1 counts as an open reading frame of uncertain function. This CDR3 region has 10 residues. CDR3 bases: TGCGCCAGCACCAAAGGTGGAGGGTGGGTC. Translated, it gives CASTKGGGWV.

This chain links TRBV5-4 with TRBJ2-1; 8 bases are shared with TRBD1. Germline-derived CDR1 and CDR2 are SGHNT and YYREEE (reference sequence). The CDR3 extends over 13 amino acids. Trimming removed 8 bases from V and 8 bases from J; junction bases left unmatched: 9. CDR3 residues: CASRRDRTYEQFF. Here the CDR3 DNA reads TGTGCCAGTCGGAGGGACAGGACGTATGAGCAGTTCTTC.

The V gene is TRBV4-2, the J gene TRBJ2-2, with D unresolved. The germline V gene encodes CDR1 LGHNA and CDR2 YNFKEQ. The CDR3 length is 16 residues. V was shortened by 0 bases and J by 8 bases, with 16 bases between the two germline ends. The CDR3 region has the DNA TGTGCCAGCAGCCAAGACGGTTTAGGGTTGAGTGGGGAGCTGTTTTTT. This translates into CASSQDGLGLSGELFF.

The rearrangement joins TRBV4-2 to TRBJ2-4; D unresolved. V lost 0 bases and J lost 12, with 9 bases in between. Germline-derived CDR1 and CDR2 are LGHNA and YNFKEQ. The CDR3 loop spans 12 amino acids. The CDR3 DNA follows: TGTGCCAGCAGCCAAGACCAGAGCAGTCAGTACTTC. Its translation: CASSQDQSSQYF.

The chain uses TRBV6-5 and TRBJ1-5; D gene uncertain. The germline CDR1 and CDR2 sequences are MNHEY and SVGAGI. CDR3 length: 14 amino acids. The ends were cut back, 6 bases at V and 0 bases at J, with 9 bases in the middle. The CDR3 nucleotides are TGTGCCAGCAGCGGGTCAAATAGCAATCAGCCCCAGCATTTT. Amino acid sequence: CASSGSNSNQPQHF.

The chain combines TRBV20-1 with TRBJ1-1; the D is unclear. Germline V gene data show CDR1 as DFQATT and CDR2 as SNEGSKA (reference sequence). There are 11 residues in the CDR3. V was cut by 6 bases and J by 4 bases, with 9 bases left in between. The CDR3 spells CSAGRFTEAFF. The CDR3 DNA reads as TGCAGTGCGGGCAGGTTCACTGAAGCTTTCTTT.

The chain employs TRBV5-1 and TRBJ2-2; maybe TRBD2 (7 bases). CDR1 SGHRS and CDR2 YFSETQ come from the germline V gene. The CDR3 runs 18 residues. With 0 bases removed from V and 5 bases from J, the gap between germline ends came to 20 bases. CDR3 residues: CASSLARLGGAPTGELFF. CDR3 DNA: TGCGCCAGCAGCTTGGCTCGGTTGGGGGGGGCCCCAACCGGGGAGCTGTTTTTT.

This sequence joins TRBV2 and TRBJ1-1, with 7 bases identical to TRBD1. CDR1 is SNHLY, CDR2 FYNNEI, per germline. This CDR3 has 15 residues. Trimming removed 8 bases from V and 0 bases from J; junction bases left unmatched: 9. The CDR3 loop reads CASSDRVLMNTEAFF. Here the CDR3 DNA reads TGTGCCAGCTCCGACAGGGTTCTTATGAACACTGAAGCTTTCTTT.

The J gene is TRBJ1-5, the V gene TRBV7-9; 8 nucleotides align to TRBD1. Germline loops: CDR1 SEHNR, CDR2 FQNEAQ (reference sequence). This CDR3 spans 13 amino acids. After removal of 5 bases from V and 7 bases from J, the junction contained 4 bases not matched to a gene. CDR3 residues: CASSTGGWQPQHF. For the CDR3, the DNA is TGTGCCAGCAGCACAGGGGGTTGGCAGCCCCAGCATTTT.

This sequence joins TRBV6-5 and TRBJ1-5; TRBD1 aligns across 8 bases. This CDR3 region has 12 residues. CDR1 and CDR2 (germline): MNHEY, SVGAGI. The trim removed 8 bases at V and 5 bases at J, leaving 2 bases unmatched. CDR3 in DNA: TGTGCCAGCGGACAGGGATATCAGCCCCAGCATTTT. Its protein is CASGQGYQPQHF.

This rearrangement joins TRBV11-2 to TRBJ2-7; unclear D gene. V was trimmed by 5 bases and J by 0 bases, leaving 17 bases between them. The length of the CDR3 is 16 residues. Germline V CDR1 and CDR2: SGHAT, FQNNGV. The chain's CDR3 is CASSTPPRYSSYEQYF. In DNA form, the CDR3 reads TGTGCCAGCAGCACGCCACCAAGGTACAGCTCCTACGAGCAGTACTTC.

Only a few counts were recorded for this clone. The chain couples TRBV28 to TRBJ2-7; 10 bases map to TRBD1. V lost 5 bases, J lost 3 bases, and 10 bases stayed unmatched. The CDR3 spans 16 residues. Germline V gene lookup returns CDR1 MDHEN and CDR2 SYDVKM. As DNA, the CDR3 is TGTGCCAGCAGTCCCGCCGGGACAGGGGTTGACTACGAGCAGTACTTC. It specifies CASSPAGTGVDYEQYF.

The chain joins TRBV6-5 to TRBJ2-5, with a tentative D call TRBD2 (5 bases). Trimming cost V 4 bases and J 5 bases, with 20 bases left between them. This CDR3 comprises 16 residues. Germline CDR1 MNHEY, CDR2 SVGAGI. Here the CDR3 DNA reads TGTGCCAGCAGTTCCCACGGGGTTTCTCCGGGGGAGACCCAGTACTTC. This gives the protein CASSSHGVSPGETQYF.

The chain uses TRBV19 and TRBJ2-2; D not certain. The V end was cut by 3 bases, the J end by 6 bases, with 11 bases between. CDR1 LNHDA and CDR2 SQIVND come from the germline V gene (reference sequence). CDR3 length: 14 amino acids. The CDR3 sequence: CASSIARVPGELFF. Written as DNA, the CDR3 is TGTGCCAGTAGTATCGCCCGAGTTCCCGGGGAGCTGTTTTTT.